The subject of this entry is one T cell receptor (beta chain). The antigen is unknown. Sequencing of TCR beta was undertaken in CD8+ and CD4+ T cells derived from blood. The CD8+ and CD4+ T cells were isolated magnetically using a negative isolation approach, whereas the TEMRA cells were enriched by FACS. The authors reverse transcribed roughly 0.5 to 1 ug RNA with random hexamers. By means of immunoSEQ multiplex PCR, TCR beta CDR3 spanning 54 Vbeta and 13 Jbeta underwent amplification. Via MiXCR, TCRdb re-called the immunoSEQ multiplex PCR reads, giving one row per CDR3 protein. The sample includes some 75,000 distinct CDR3 sequences, around 93% of them seen just once. This sample is part of a study of CD8 T cells in Susac syndrome. General observations from the study: The study identified around fifteen and five Susac-specific public clones in total CD8+ and CD8+ TEMRA repertoires.

The length of the CDR3 is 15 residues. Trimming shortened V by 5 bases and J by 6 bases, and 20 bases separated the two germline ends. In germline, CDR1 is MNHEY, CDR2 SVGEGT. Sequenced material: CD8+ T cells from PBMCs. This receptor was identified in a human donor with Susac syndrome. V is TRBV6-2 or TRBV6-3 and J is TRBJ2-7, with a possible D match to TRBD1 (5 bases). The CDR3 loop is CASSSDSPRASEQYF. For the CDR3, the DNA is TGTGCCAGCAGTAGCGACAGTCCTCGCGCATCCGAGCAGTACTTC.